The T cell receptor (beta chain) under discussion was sequenced for a study of T-cell reconstitution after alpha-beta-depleted transplantation in children. This clonotype showed up many times. Antigen unknown. The germline gene is not matched at one end of the junction; a read error may be the cause. Unique molecular identifiers were incorporated during preparation of the TCRbeta library. TCRdb re-analysed the PCR reads in MiXCR, keeping a single row per CDR3 protein. The sample has 200,000 to 250,000 distinct CDR3 sequences, approximately 10% seen once. Study results and limitations: Two months or so post-transplant, alpha-beta T cells reportedly derived from several hundred expanded graft clones. The main origin of T-cell counts and diversity one year after transplant was newly produced T cells.

This specimen was PBMCs, taken before TCRalphabeta/CD19-depleted stem cell transplant. The receptor was isolated from a child younger than two with acute myeloid leukemia, due to receive a stem cell transplant.

The CDR3 nucleotides are TGCGCCAGCAGCCCTTCGGGCTCCTACAATGAGCAGTTCTTC. It is translated as CASSPSGSYNEQFF. This chain links TRBV18 with TRBJ2-1; D remains unclear. This CDR3 has 14 residues. Germline CDR1 and CDR2: KGHSH and LQKENI.